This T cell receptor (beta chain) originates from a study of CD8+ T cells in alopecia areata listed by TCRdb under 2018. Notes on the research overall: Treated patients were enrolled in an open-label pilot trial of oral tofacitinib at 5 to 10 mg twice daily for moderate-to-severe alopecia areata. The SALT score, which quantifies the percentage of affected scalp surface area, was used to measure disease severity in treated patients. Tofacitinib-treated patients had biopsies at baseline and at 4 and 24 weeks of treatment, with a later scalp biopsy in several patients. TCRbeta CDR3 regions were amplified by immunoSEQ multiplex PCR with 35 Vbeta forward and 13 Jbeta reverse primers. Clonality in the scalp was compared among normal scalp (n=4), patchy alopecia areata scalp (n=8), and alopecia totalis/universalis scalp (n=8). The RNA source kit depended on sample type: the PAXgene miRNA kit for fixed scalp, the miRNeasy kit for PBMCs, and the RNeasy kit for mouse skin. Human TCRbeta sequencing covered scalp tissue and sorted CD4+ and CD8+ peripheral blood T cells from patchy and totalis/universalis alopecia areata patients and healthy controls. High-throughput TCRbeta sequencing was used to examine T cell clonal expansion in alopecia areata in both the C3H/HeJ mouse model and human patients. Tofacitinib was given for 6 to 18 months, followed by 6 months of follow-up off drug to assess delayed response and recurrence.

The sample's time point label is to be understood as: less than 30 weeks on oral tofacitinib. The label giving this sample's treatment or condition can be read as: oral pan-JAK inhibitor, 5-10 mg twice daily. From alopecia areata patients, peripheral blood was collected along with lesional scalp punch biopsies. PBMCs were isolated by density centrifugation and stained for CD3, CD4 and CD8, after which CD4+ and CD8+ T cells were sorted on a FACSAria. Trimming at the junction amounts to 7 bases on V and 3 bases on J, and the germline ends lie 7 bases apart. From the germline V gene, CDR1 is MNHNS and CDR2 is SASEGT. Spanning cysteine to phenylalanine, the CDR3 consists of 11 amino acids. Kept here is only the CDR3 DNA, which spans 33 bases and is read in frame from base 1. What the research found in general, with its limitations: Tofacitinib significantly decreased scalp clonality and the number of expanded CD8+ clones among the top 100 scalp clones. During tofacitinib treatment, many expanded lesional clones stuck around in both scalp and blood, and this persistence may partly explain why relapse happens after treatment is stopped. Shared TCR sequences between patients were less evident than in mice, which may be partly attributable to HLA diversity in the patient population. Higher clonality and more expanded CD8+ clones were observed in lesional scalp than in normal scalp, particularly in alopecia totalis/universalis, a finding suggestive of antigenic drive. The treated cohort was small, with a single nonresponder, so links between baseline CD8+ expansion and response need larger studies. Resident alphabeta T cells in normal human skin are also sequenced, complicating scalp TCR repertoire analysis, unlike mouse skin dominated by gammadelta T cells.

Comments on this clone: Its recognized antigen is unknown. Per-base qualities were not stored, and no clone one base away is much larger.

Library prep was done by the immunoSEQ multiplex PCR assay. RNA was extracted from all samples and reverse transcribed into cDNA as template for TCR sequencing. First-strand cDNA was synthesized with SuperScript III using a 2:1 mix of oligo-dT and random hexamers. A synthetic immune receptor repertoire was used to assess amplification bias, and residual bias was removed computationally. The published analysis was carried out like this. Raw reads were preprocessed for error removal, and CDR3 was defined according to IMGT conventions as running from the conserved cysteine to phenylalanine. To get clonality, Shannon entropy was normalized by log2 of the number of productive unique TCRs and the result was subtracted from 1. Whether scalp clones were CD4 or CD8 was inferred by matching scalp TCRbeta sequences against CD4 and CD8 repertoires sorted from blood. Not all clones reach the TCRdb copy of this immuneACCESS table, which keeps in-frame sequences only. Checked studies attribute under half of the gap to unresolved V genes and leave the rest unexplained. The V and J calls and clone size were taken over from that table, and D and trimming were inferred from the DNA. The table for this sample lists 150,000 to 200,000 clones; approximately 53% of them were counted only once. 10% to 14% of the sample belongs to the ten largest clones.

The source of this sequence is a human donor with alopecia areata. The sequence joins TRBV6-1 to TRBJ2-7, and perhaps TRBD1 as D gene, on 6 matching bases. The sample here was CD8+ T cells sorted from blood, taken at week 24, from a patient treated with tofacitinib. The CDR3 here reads CASMDSYEQYF. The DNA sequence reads TGTGCCAGCATGGACAGCTACGAGCAGTACTTC.